This T cell receptor beta chain was profiled in a study of monozygotic twins with inflammatory bowel disease. Findings of the study overall: Telling different T cell subtypes apart from each other was not possible.

UMIs containing a 6-nucleotide sample barcode were added via template switching. TCRdb reworked the 5' RACE reads into one entry per CDR3 protein, no DNA. The sample table sets out fewer than 550,000 distinct CDR3 sequences. Per the germline V gene, CDR1 is MDHEN and CDR2 is SYDVKM. There are 14 residues in the CDR3. A remark on this clonotype: What it binds is unknown.

The TCR was taken from a human donor with ulcerative colitis or Crohn's disease, or a healthy co-twin of an affected twin (not recorded which). The chain recombines TRBV28 with TRBJ1-1; the TCRdb call, TRBD1, lacks DNA for checking. The source material was blood. The CDR3 spells CASRKDRLNTEAFF.